The 21 T cell receptor beta chains presented below share a single source sample, sequenced in a study of tissue T cells after allogeneic stem cell transplantation. The protocol was immunoSEQ multiplex PCR, while the TCRdb copy is restricted to in-frame clones and leaves out a portion. The sample holds 35,000 to 50,000 clones, just under 95% seen once. Source: blood, taken before transplantation. These receptors came from a woman between 35 and 75 years old who later had graft-versus-host disease after an allogeneic stem cell transplant.

The V call is TRBV2, the J call TRBJ2-5; 8 nucleotides match TRBD1. The CDR3 is made up of 14 amino acids. V shed 7 bases, J shed 1 base, and the junction held 5 bases outside the gene matches. Germline CDR1 is SNHLY and CDR2 is FYNNEI. CDR3 sequence: CASTGQDFQETQYF. DNA of the CDR3: TGTGCCAGCACGGGACAGGACTTCCAAGAGACCCAGTACTTC.

The chain uses TRBV5-1 and TRBJ1-2; D is uncertain. The ends were cut back, 5 bases at V and 2 bases at J, with 4 bases in the middle. The CDR3 spans 11 residues. Germline-derived CDR1 and CDR2 are SGHRS and YFSETQ. The CDR3 nucleotides read TGCGCCAGCAGTGGGAACTATGGCTACACCTTC. Its protein product is CASSGNYGYTF.

This chain uses TRBV6-5 with TRBJ1-3, with 7 bases lining up with TRBD1. In germline, CDR1 is MNHEY, CDR2 SVGAGI. This CDR3 is 14 amino acids long. Trimming at V came to 5 bases and at J to 4 bases, leaving 5 bases not matched to a gene. CDR3 in amino acids: CASSPQGNGNTIYF. Here the CDR3 DNA reads TGTGCCAGCAGTCCACAGGGGAACGGAAACACCATATATTTT.

The gene calls are TRBV6-2 or TRBV6-3 and TRBJ2-1; TRBD2 aligns across 9 bases. With V trimmed by 4 bases and J by 3 bases, 13 bases remained unmatched. CDR3 length equals 18 residues. Per germline, CDR1 MNHEY and CDR2 SVGEGT. Written as DNA, the CDR3 is TGTGCCAGCAGTTTCCGTTATAGCGGGAGAGAATTCTACAATGAGCAGTTCTTC. It yields the protein CASSFRYSGREFYNEQFF.

The chain links TRBV12-3 or TRBV12-4 to TRBJ1-1; D unresolved. The V end lost 6 bases, the J end lost 1 base, and 9 bases lay between the germline ends. This CDR3 has 13 amino acids. The CDR3 coding sequence is TGTGCCAGCAGCGAGTTCGCGAACACTGAAGCTTTCTTT. Translating gives CASSEFANTEAFF.

The V gene is TRBV5-1, the J gene TRBJ2-3; tentative D call: TRBD1 (6 bases). Per the germline V gene, CDR1 is SGHRS and CDR2 is YFSETQ. Deletions cut 3 bases from V and 3 bases from J, with 14 bases between. This CDR3 is 15 amino acids long. CDR3: CASSSRQEWTDTQYF. For the CDR3, the DNA is TGCGCCAGCAGCTCCAGACAGGAATGGACAGATACGCAGTATTTT.

This rearrangement joins TRBV19 to TRBJ1-1, with unresolved D. Trimming stripped 7 bases from V and 0 bases from J, with 9 bases between. The germline V gene encodes CDR1 LNHDA and CDR2 SQIVND (reference sequence). The CDR3 loop spans 13 amino acids. The chain's CDR3 is CASMTEMNTEAFF. The CDR3 nucleotides read TGTGCCAGTATGACGGAGATGAACACTGAAGCTTTCTTT.

This clone was seen a handful of times. V usage is TRBV30 and J usage is TRBJ2-2, with D perhaps assigned TRBD1 or TRBD2 (6 bases each). Per the germline V gene, CDR1 is GTSNPN and CDR2 is SVGIG (reference sequence). This CDR3 comprises 13 residues. V gave up 7 bases and J gave up 5 bases, with 14 bases separating them. CDR3 DNA: TGTGCCTTCATCGGGGGCTGGACCGGGGAGCTGTTTTTT. Its translation is CAFIGGWTGELFF.

This chain joins TRBV11-2 and TRBJ2-5; either TRBD1 or TRBD2 may supply D (5 bases each). The V gene lost 5 bases and the J gene lost 1 base, with 11 bases spanning the gap. CDR3 size: 14 residues. Germline-derived CDR1 and CDR2 are SGHAT and FQNNGV. The CDR3 DNA sequence: TGTGCCAGCAGCCCCCGGGACGCCCAAGAGACCCAGTACTTC. The encoded protein is CASSPRDAQETQYF.

The chain employs TRBV28 and TRBJ1-2; 9 nucleotides align to TRBD1. V dropped 7 bases and J dropped 6; count of bases not matched to a gene: 6. Looked up from germline, CDR1 is MDHEN and CDR2 is SYDVKM. The CDR3 covers 13 residues. This CDR3 reads CASKEQGANGYTF. The CDR3, as DNA: TGTGCCAGCAAAGAACAGGGGGCGAATGGCTACACCTTC.

J is TRBJ1-2 and V is TRBV18; tentatively, D is TRBD1 (5 bases). V was trimmed by 5 bases and J by 8 bases, leaving 15 bases between them. This CDR3 contains 13 residues. Germline V gives CDR1 KGHSH, CDR2 LQKENI. CDR3 residues: CASSVPGPAGYTF. The CDR3, as DNA: TGTGCCAGCTCAGTACCGGGACCTGCGGGCTACACCTTC. Drawing the rest from reference TRBV18 and TRBJ1-2, the complete variable domain is NAGVMQNPRHLVRRRGQEARLRCSPMKGHSHVYWYRQLPEEGLKFMVYLQKENIIDESGMPKERFSAEFPKEGPSILRIQQVVRGDSAAYFCASSVPGPAGYTFGSGTRLTVV.

This chain links TRBV2 with TRBJ2-7; 12 bases line up with TRBD2. CDR1 is SNHLY, CDR2 FYNNEI, per germline. J gave up 5 bases and V 3 bases, and 5 bases lay outside the gene matches. The CDR3 length is 15 residues. CDR3 amino acids: CASSDLAGGANEQYF. CDR3 in DNA: TGTGCCAGCAGTGACCTAGCGGGAGGGGCCAACGAGCAGTACTTC. Based on the CDR3 plus reference TRBV2 and TRBJ2-7, the full variable domain is EPEVTQTPSHQVTQMGQEVILRCVPISNHLYFYWYRQILGQKVEFLVSFYNNEISEKSEIFDDQFSVERPDGSNFTLKIRSTKLEDSAMYFCASSDLAGGANEQYFGPGTRLTVT.

This clone has only a few counts. The chain uses TRBV25-1 and TRBJ1-5, with 7 bases identical to TRBD1. Losses at the gene ends were 3 bases for V and 0 bases for J; bases not matched to a gene: 5. This CDR3 has 16 amino acids. Germline assignment: CDR1 MGHDK and CDR2 SYGVNS. In nucleotides, the CDR3 is TGTGCCAGCAGTGAGGGACAGACTTTTAGCAATCAGCCCCAGCATTTT. Translation gives CASSEGQTFSNQPQHF.

The chain couples TRBV19 to TRBJ1-2; 7 bases align to TRBD1. This CDR3 comprises 16 residues. Germline V gene sequence: CDR1 LNHDA, CDR2 SQIVND (reference sequence). V shed 5 bases, J shed 5 bases, and the junction held 14 bases outside the gene matches. As DNA, the CDR3 is TGTGCCAGTAGTCTCCGACAGGGTACATCCCTATATGGCTACACCTTC. Protein sequence: CASSLRQGTSLYGYTF.

The chain joins TRBV7-2 to TRBJ2-2; 7 bases match TRBD2. Germline assignment: CDR1 SGHTA and CDR2 FQGNSA. CDR3 size: 15 residues. J lost 2 bases, V lost 6 bases, and 6 bases had no gene match. The CDR3 DNA sequence: TGTGCCAGCAGGCCGAGCGGGACTAACACCGGGGAGCTGTTTTTT. It encodes CASRPSGTNTGELFF.

The V call is TRBV7-9, the J call TRBJ2-4; 10 bases are a match to TRBD1. This CDR3 contains 14 residues. The germline gives CDR1 SEHNR, CDR2 FQNEAQ (reference sequence). Trimming removed 6 bases from V and 7 bases from J; junction bases left unmatched: 6. Here the CDR3 reads CASSPDRGVNIQYF. The CDR3 bases are TGTGCCAGCAGTCCGGACAGGGGGGTGAACATTCAGTACTTC.

CDR3 nucleotide sequence: TGTGCCAGCAGCAACAGGGGCGTGAACACCGGGGAGCTGTTTTTT. This encodes CASSNRGVNTGELFF. The chain uses TRBV7-2 and TRBJ2-2; TRBD1 aligns across 7 bases. The length of the CDR3 is 15 residues. V was pared by 5 bases and J by 1 base, with 4 bases of the junction left unmatched. Germline V lookup: CDR1 SGHTA, CDR2 FQGNSA.

The V call is TRBV5-4, the J call TRBJ1-1; 7 nucleotides agree with TRBD1. This CDR3 comprises 13 residues. The germline V gene has CDR1 SGHNT and CDR2 YYREEE (reference sequence). V trimming: 4 bases; J trimming: 11 bases; junction bases outside the gene matches: 11. CDR3 region: CASSQSGTVNAFF. In DNA, the CDR3 is TGTGCCAGCAGCCAATCCGGGACAGTCAATGCTTTCTTT.

The chain recombines TRBV4-1 with TRBJ1-5; maybe TRBD1 (6 bases). The CDR3 loop spans 16 amino acids. Germline V gene sequence: CDR1 MGHRA, CDR2 YSYEKL. Trimming removed 0 bases from V and 4 bases from J, with 13 bases in between. The CDR3 protein is CASSQEVGAGNQPQHF. CDR3 coding DNA: TGCGCCAGCAGCCAAGAGGTGGGGGCAGGAAATCAGCCCCAGCATTTT.

This clone has only one observation. This sequence joins TRBV7-2 and TRBJ2-3, with D maybe TRBD2 (5 bases). The ends were cut back, 1 base at V and 1 base at J, with 9 bases in the middle. Germline V lookup: CDR1 SGHTA, CDR2 FQGNSA. The CDR3 has 15 amino acids. The CDR3 loop reads CASSLDIGGTDTQYF. The CDR3 DNA reads TGTGCCAGCAGCTTAGACATCGGGGGCACAGATACGCAGTATTTT.

This clone is deemed medium-sized. The chain employs TRBV6-5 and TRBJ2-7; TRBD2 matches 12 bases. The CDR3 sequence is 16 residues long. Germline CDR1 and CDR2: MNHEY and SVGAGI. V lost 3 bases, J lost 3 bases, and 6 bases stayed unmatched. The chain's CDR3 is CASSYQGLAGFYEQYF. CDR3 DNA sequence: TGTGCCAGCAGTTATCAGGGACTAGCGGGTTTCTACGAGCAGTACTTC.